This T cell receptor beta chain was documented in a study of OX40 agonist ivuxolimab in advanced cancers. Germline V gene data show CDR1 as SGHDN and CDR2 as FVKESK. V was pared by 3 bases and J by 0 bases, with 15 bases between. The CDR3 length is 16 residues. Sequencing used immunoSEQ multiplex PCR; TCRdb keeps in-frame clones, though not all of them. The sample carries roughly 30,000 clones, around nine tenths recorded once. The origin of this receptor is an adult with an advanced solid tumor such as melanoma, head and neck, liver or kidney cancer. This chain links TRBV14 with TRBJ2-7; unclear D gene. The sequencing used CD4+ or CD8+ T cells sorted from blood, collected in a trial of the OX40 agonist ivuxolimab. The CDR3 sequence: CASSHRTYTSSYEQYF. In DNA, the CDR3 is TGTGCCAGCAGCCACCGGACGTATACGAGCTCCTACGAGCAGTACTTC.